Sequencing of this TCR beta chain was carried out in a study of blood T cell repertoires in COVID-19. About the study: Samples representing acute and convalescent COVID-19 were sourced from the United States, Italy and Spain. Sample material is recorded as cDNA or gDNA derived from T cells, B-cell-depleted T cells, or PBMCs.

Patients of the Seattle cohort, enrolled during active infection, were followed longitudinally. Authors' processing steps: Estimates of nucleated cell counts were drawn from the amplification of reference gene primers. Assay: immunoSEQ multiplex PCR; the TCRdb copy retains only in-frame clones and omits some. V, J and clone size derive from that table, while D and trimming were established from the DNA sequence. The top ten hold 0.7% to 1% of the sample, which has roughly 250,000 clones, approximately 85% seen once. CDR1 and CDR2 from the germline V gene are MDHEN and SYDVKM. V was clipped by 5 bases and J by 0 bases; unmatched bases: 9. CDR3 length equals 17 residues. This clone appeared a single time.

This sequence joins TRBV28 and TRBJ1-1; 10 nucleotides line up with TRBD1. The sample consisted of peripheral blood. The receptor comes from a human donor with COVID-19, enrolled during active disease. The donor label of this sample is uncertain. Here the CDR3 reads CASSLPGTGALNTEAFF. CDR3 in DNA: TGTGCCAGCAGTCTCCCCGGGACAGGGGCGCTGAACACTGAAGCTTTCTTT. Full variable domain (rest looked up from reference TRBV28 and TRBJ1-1): DVKVTQSSRYLVKRTGEKVFLECVQDMDHENMFWYRQDPGLGLRLIYFSYDVKMKEKGDIPEGYSVSREKKERFSLILESASTNQTSMYLCASSLPGTGALNTEAFFGQGTRLTVV.